Reported below is one TCR beta chain. The antigen is undetermined. This record belongs to a study of Graves' ophthalmopathy and Graves' hyperthyroidism. Study results and caveats: Ophthalmopathy progression prediction by the model yielded a sensitivity of approximately 68% and a specificity of under 80%. From stable hyperthyroidism, ophthalmopathy was separated by a 13-signature model with 85% to 90% sensitivity and about 81% specificity.

Germline values: CDR1 MGHRA, CDR2 YSYEKL. Trimming took 10 bases from V and 5 from J, leaving 11 bases between them. There are 12 residues in the CDR3. Symptoms, serum thyroxine and TRAb, thyroid ultrasound, and orbital computed tomography formed the diagnostic basis. It was from roughly 10 ml of fresh peripheral blood that the PBMCs came. RNA transcripts were the template, and TCR beta CDR3 regions were amplified from them. A first-round RT-PCR used HTBI primers, followed by a second-round multiplex PCR. One entry per CDR3 protein, called by TCRdb with MiXCR from the multiplex PCR reads. The data show 200,000 to 250,000 distinct CDR3 sequences, roughly a fifth seen once.

The source is a woman between 45 and 60 years old with Graves' ophthalmopathy. J is TRBJ2-2 and V is TRBV4-1, with no clear D. Input material: peripheral blood. The CDR3 nucleotides are TGCGCCACCGTGGCTGGGACCGGGGAGCTGTTTTTT. Translated, it gives CATVAGTGELFF.